The sequence of this T cell receptor (beta chain) was determined in a study of OX40 agonist ivuxolimab in advanced cancers. Turning to the study itself: Dose-escalation subjects each had hepatocellular carcinoma, melanoma, renal cell or head and neck cancer. Findings and limits, study-wide: Relative to CD4+, CD8+ T cells held more expanded clones on average.

Exclusion applied to patients with autoimmune disease history or systemic immunosuppression. Germline CDR1 is SGHNT and CDR2 is YYREEE (reference sequence). V was clipped by 7 bases and J by 6 bases; unmatched bases: 6. The CDR3 is made up of 13 amino acids. The repertoire was sequenced with immunoSEQ multiplex PCR; TCRdb's copy has only in-frame clones and lacks some. The table has about 28,000 clones, about 80% seen once. Details on this clone: What it binds is unknown.

This receptor was taken from an adult with an advanced solid tumor such as melanoma, head and neck, liver or kidney cancer. The sequenced sample was CD4+ or CD8+ T cells sorted from blood, obtained in a trial of the OX40 agonist ivuxolimab. V usage is TRBV5-4 and J usage is TRBJ2-2; TRBD2 matches at 7 bases. The DNA of the CDR3 is TGTGCCAGCCAGGGAGGGTTGGCCGGGGAGCTGTTTTTT. It encodes CASQGGLAGELFF.